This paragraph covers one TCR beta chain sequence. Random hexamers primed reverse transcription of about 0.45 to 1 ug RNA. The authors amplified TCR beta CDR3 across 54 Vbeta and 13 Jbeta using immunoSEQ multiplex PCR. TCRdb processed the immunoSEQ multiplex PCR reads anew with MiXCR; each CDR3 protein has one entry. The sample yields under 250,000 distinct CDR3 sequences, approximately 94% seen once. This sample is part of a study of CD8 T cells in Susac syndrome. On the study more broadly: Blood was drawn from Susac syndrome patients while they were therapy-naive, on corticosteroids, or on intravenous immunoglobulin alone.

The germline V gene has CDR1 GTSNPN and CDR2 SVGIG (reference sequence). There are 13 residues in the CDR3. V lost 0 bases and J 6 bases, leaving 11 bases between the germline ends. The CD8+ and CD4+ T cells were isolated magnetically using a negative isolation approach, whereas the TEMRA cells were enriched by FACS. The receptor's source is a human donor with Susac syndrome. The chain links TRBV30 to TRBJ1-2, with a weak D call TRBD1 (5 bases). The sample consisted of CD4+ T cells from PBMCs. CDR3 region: CAWSVSTEHGYTF. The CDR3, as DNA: TGTGCCTGGAGTGTGTCGACAGAACATGGCTACACCTTC.